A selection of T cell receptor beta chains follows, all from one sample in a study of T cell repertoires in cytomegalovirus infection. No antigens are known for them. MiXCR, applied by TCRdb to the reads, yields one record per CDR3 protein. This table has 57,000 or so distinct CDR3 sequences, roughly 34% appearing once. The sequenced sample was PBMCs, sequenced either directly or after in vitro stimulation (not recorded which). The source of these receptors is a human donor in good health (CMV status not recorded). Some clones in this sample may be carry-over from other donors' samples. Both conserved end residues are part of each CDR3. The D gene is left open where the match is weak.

cdr3_aa: CASRSVVYEQYF
d_call: -
v_call: TRBV27
j_call: TRBJ2-7

cdr3_aa: CSAREGPPSDEQFF
d_call: -
v_call: TRBV20-1
j_call: TRBJ2-1

cdr3_aa: CASRSQAQETQYF
d_call: -
v_call: TRBV28
j_call: TRBJ2-5

cdr3_aa: CASSGRADTQYF
d_call: -
v_call: TRBV4-1
j_call: TRBJ2-3

cdr3_aa: CASSRDRDTDTQYF
d_call: TRBD1
v_call: TRBV11-3
j_call: TRBJ2-3

cdr3_aa: CASLMWSSNTKAFF
d_call: -
v_call: TRBV18
j_call: TRBJ1-1

cdr3_aa: CASSAGTGVEANEKLFF
d_call: TRBD1
v_call: TRBV9
j_call: TRBJ1-4

cdr3_aa: CASSPWTVSSYNEQFF
d_call: -
v_call: TRBV18
j_call: TRBJ2-1

cdr3_aa: CASSVVGAASYRGYTF
d_call: -
v_call: TRBV5-4
j_call: TRBJ1-2

cdr3_aa: CASSDRTGNTIYF
d_call: -
v_call: TRBV12-3/TRBV12-4
j_call: TRBJ1-3

cdr3_aa: CASSPNRGMDTQYF
d_call: TRBD1
v_call: TRBV7-9
j_call: TRBJ2-3

cdr3_aa: CASSSGGSNEQFF
d_call: TRBD2
v_call: TRBV7-2
j_call: TRBJ2-1

cdr3_aa: CSVEANTGELFF
d_call: -
v_call: TRBV29-1
j_call: TRBJ2-2

cdr3_aa: CASRTSGGYEQFF
d_call: TRBD2
v_call: TRBV6-6
j_call: TRBJ2-1

cdr3_aa: CATSASERFTGELFF
d_call: -
v_call: TRBV24-1
j_call: TRBJ2-2

cdr3_aa: CASSKTTGGAGETQYF
d_call: TRBD2
v_call: TRBV12-3/TRBV12-4
j_call: TRBJ2-5

cdr3_aa: CASSLVWTSGTNEQFF
d_call: TRBD2
v_call: TRBV7-8
j_call: TRBJ2-1

cdr3_aa: CASSQSRDREITF
d_call: TRBD1
v_call: TRBV4-1
j_call: TRBJ1-2

cdr3_aa: CASSYSSGAGQPQHF
d_call: -
v_call: TRBV6-5
j_call: TRBJ1-5

cdr3_aa: CASSLAPNTQYF
d_call: -
v_call: TRBV7-2
j_call: TRBJ2-3

cdr3_aa: CASSLVGEQFF
d_call: -
v_call: TRBV7-6
j_call: TRBJ2-1

cdr3_aa: CASSLTATNEKLFF
d_call: -
v_call: TRBV11-2
j_call: TRBJ1-4

cdr3_aa: CASGWDTIYF
d_call: -
v_call: TRBV12-3/TRBV12-4
j_call: TRBJ1-3

cdr3_aa: CSATPGVGETQYF
d_call: -
v_call: TRBV20-1
j_call: TRBJ2-5